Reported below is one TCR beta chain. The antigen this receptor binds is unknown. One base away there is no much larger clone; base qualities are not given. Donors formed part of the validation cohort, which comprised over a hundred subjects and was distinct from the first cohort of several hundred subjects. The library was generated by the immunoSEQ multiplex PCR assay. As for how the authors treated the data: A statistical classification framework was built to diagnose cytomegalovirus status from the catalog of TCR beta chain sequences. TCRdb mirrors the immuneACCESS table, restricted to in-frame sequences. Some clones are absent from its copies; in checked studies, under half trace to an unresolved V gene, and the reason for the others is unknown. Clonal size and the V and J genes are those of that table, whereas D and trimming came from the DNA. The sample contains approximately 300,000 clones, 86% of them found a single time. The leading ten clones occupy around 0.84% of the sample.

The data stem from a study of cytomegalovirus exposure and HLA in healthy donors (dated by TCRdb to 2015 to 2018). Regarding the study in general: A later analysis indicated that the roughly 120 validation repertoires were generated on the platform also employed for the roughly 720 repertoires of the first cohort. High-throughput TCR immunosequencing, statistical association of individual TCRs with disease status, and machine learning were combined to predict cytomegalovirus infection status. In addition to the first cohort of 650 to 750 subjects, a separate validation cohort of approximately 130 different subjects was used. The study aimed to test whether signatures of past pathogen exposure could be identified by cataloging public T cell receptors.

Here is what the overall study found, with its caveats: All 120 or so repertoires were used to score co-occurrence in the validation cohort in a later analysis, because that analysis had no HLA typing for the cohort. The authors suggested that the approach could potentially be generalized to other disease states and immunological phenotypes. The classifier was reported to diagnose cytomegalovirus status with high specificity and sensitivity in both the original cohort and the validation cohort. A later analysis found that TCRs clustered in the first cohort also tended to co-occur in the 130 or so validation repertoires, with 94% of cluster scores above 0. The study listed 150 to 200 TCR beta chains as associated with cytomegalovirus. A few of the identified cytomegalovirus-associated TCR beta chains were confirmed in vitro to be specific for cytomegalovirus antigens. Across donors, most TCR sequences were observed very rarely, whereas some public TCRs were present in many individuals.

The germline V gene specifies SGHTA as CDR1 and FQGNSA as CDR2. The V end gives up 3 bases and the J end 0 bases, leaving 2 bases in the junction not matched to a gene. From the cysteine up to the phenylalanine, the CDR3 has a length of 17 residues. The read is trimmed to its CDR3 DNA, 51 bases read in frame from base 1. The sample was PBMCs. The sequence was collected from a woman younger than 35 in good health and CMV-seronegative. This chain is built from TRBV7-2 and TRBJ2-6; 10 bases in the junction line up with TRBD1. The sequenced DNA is TGTGCCAGCAGCTTCGGGACAGGGGTCTCTGGGGCCAACGTCCTGACTTTC. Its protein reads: CASSFGTGVSGANVLTF.